Sequencing of this TCR beta chain was carried out in a study of CD8+ T cells in alopecia areata. This clone was picked up a small number of times. It was cDNA, reverse transcribed from extracted RNA, that served as the sequencing template. The table came from immunoSEQ multiplex PCR; TCRdb's copy has only in-frame clones and leaves some out. Among under 65,000 clones listed, roughly 47% were seen once. The CDR3 length is 15 residues. From germline, CDR1 is SGHAT and CDR2 FQNNGV. J gave up 4 bases and V 6 bases, and 10 bases lay outside the gene matches. Sequencing used NKG2D-low CD8+ T cells sorted from blood. The clonotype originates from a human donor with alopecia areata. This sequence joins TRBV11-2 and TRBJ2-7, with 9 positions matching TRBD1. The CDR3 is CASSKPGQGGYEQYF. The CDR3 DNA follows: TGTGCCAGCAGTAAACCGGGACAGGGAGGTTACGAGCAGTACTTC.